The 13 T cell receptor beta chains presented below share a single source sample, sequenced in a study of blood T cell repertoires in COVID-19. The repertoire was sequenced with immunoSEQ multiplex PCR; TCRdb's copy has only in-frame clones and lacks some. The sample has 100,000 to 150,000 clones, roughly 87% seen once; the top ten hold about a quarter. The sequenced sample was peripheral blood. The source is an elderly woman with acute or convalescent COVID-19.

The chain links TRBV4-3 to TRBJ2-6; D is uncertain. V lost 4 bases, J lost 0 bases, and 7 bases lay in between. There are 15 residues in the CDR3. CDR1 and CDR2 from the germline V gene are LGHNA and YSLEER. CDR3 in DNA: TGCGCCAGCAGCCTTGGGCGCTCTGGGGCCAACGTCCTGACTTTC. As protein: CASSLGRSGANVLTF.

V is TRBV19 and J is TRBJ1-2; TRBD1 matches 7 bases. V dropped 5 bases and J dropped 4; count of bases not matched to a gene: 7. Germline CDR1 is LNHDA and CDR2 is SQIVND (reference sequence). The CDR3 spans 14 residues. As DNA, the CDR3 is TGTGCCAGTAGTTCCCGGGACAGACTCTATGGCTACACCTTC. Its protein product is CASSSRDRLYGYTF.

CDR3 bases: TGCGCCAGCAGCCTTGGACAAAACAGGGGGCTTAGTTCACCCCTCCACTTT. Its protein is CASSLGQNRGLSSPLHF. The V and J genes are TRBV4-1 and TRBJ1-6; 9 bases are shared with TRBD1. V shed 4 bases, J shed 9 bases, and the junction held 13 bases outside the gene matches. CDR3 length: 17 amino acids. Germline CDR1 reads MGHRA; CDR2 reads YSYEKL.

The J gene is TRBJ2-2, the V gene TRBV28; 11 bases match TRBD2. This CDR3 is 14 amino acids long. The junction had 6 bases not matched to a gene; V was cut back by 9 bases and J by 6 bases. Germline V lookup: CDR1 MDHEN, CDR2 SYDVKM. CDR3 sequence reads: CASLSGGAAGELFF. In DNA form, the CDR3 reads TGTGCCAGTCTTAGCGGGGGGGCCGCCGGGGAGCTGTTTTTT.

The chain is built from TRBV7-2 and TRBJ1-1; 11 bases map to TRBD1. J was trimmed by 6 bases and V by 6 bases; bases with no gene match: 6. CDR1 and CDR2 from the germline V gene are SGHTA and FQGNSA. CDR3 length: 14 amino acids. CDR3 nucleotide sequence: TGTGCCAGCAGTACCGGGACAGGGGGTTCTGAAGCTTTCTTT. This codes for CASSTGTGGSEAFF.

The chain is built from TRBV9 and TRBJ2-1; TRBD2 matches 8 bases. The CDR3 contains 14 residues. CDR1 and CDR2 (germline): SGDLS, YYNGEE. V shed 0 bases, J shed 5 bases, and the junction held 1 base outside the gene matches. The CDR3 spells CASSVGRGDNEQFF. Here the CDR3 DNA reads TGTGCCAGCAGCGTAGGGCGGGGGGACAATGAGCAGTTCTTC.

The chain is built from TRBV28 and TRBJ1-5, with unresolved D. The germline V and J ends were trimmed by 6 bases and 7 bases, with 16 bases remaining between them. CDR1 is MDHEN and CDR2 is SYDVKM in the germline V gene. There are 14 residues in the CDR3. The CDR3 region is CASSFPTPNQPQHF. The CDR3 DNA reads as TGTGCCAGCAGCTTTCCTACCCCTAACCAGCCCCAGCATTTT.

The CDR3 DNA follows: TGTGCCAGCATATCGACTAGCGGGGGTGAAGATACGCAGTATTTT. Its translation is CASISTSGGEDTQYF. The chain recombines TRBV11-3 with TRBJ2-3; 12 positions match TRBD2. The germline CDR1 and CDR2 sequences are SGHNT and YENEEA. CDR3 length equals 15 residues. V lost 7 bases and J lost 5; bases outside the gene matches: 7.

The V call is TRBV24-1, the J call TRBJ2-6; 7 bases match TRBD1. Trimming at V came to 7 bases and at J to 6 bases, leaving 5 bases not matched to a gene. The CDR3 covers 14 residues. From germline, CDR1 is KGHDR and CDR2 SFDVKD. Here the CDR3 DNA reads TGTGCCACCAGAGGGGGCGCGGAGGCCAACGTCCTGACTTTC. Translating it yields CATRGGAEANVLTF.

The chain recombines TRBV28 with TRBJ1-4; the D gene is possibly TRBD1 (6 bases). V lost 7 bases, J lost 2 bases, and 14 bases lay in between. The CDR3 is made up of 15 amino acids. Germline V gene data show CDR1 as MDHEN and CDR2 as SYDVKM. The chain's CDR3 is CASIPPRGTNEKLFF. CDR3 DNA: TGTGCCAGCATCCCCCCGAGGGGGACTAATGAAAAACTGTTTTTT.

This chain joins TRBV28 and TRBJ1-1; 9 bases agree with TRBD1. The germline V gene has CDR1 MDHEN and CDR2 SYDVKM. After removal of 6 bases from V and 4 bases from J, the junction contained 6 bases not matched to a gene. The CDR3 spans 14 residues. CDR3 in amino acids: CASSPRTGVTEAFF. Here the CDR3 DNA reads TGTGCCAGCAGCCCCCGGACAGGGGTCACTGAAGCTTTCTTT.

V is TRBV27 and J is TRBJ1-1; 8 bases are shared with TRBD1. In germline, CDR1 is MNHEY, CDR2 SMNVEV (reference sequence). V gave up 7 bases and J gave up 8 bases; unmatched junction bases: 12. The CDR3 has 14 residues. This CDR3 is CASTSRDRFGEAFF. CDR3 nucleotide sequence: TGTGCCAGCACGTCCCGGGACAGGTTTGGGGAAGCTTTCTTT.

The gene calls are TRBV21-1 and TRBJ2-5; the table's D call of TRBD2 was not tested on the DNA. TRBV21-1 corresponds to a pseudogene. The CDR3 has 17 residues. This CDR3 reads CANTWTSGGGIGETQYF. CDR3 nucleotide sequence: TGTGCCAACACATGGACTAGCGGGGGTGGTATAGGAGAGACCCAGTACTTC.